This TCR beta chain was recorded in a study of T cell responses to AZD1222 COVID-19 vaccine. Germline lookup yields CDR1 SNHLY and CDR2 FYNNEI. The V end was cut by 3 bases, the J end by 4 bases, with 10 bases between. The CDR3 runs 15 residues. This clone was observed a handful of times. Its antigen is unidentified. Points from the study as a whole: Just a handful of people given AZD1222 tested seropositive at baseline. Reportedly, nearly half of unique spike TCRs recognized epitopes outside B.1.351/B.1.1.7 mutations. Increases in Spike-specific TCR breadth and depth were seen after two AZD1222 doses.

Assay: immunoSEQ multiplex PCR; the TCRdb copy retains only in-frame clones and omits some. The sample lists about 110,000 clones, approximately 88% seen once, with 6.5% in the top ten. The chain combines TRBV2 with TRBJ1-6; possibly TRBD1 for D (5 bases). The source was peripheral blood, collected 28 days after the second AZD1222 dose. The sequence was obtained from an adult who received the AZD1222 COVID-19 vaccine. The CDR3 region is CASSEAGSYNSPLHF. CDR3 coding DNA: TGTGCCAGCAGTGAGGCAGGGAGTTATAATTCACCCCTCCACTTT.